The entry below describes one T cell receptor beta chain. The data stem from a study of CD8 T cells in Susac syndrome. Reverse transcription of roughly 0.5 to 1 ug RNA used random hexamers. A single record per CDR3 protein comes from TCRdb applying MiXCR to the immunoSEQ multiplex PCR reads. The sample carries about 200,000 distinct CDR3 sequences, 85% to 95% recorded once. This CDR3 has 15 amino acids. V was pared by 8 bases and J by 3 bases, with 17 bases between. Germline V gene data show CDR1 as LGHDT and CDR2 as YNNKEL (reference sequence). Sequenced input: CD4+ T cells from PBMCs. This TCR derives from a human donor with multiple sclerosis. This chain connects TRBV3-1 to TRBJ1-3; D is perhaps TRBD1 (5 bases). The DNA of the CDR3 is TGTGCCAGCCGGAGGGACCCGGTGGGTGGAAACACCATATATTTT. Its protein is CASRRDPVGGNTIYF.